The 27 T cell receptor beta chains below were found in one sample sequenced in a study of T cell repertoires in cytomegalovirus infection. TCRdb passed the reads through MiXCR, listing each CDR3 protein once. The sample consists of a few hundred thousand distinct CDR3 sequences, approximately 8.3% of them appearing once. The source material was PBMCs. The receptor source for this set is a human donor in good health (CMV status not recorded). Some clones in this sample may be carry-over from other donors' samples.

This clonotype was recorded a few times. CDR3 bases: TGTGCCAGCACAAATGCGGGGTTGAAGCAGTTCTTC. It yields the protein CASTNAGLKQFF. The V call is TRBV25-1, the J call TRBJ2-1, with D perhaps TRBD2 (6 bases). V was cut by 7 bases and J by 11 bases, with 15 bases left in between. CDR1 and CDR2 from the germline V gene are MGHDK and SYGVNS. CDR3 size: 12 residues.

In this sample, this clonotype turned up many times. The chain employs TRBV28 and TRBJ2-7, with 9 nucleotides matching TRBD1. The ends lost 5 bases at V and 5 bases at J; junction bases unmatched: 7. Germline V gene data show CDR1 as MDHEN and CDR2 as SYDVKM. This CDR3 is built from 14 residues. The CDR3 here is CASSILGTGNEQYF. Here the CDR3 DNA reads TGTGCCAGCAGTATACTCGGGACAGGGAACGAGCAGTACTTC. The entire variable domain, with the rest obtained from reference TRBV28 and TRBJ2-7, is as follows: DVKVTQSSRYLVKRTGEKVFLECVQDMDHENMFWYRQDPGLGLRLIYFSYDVKMKEKGDIPEGYSVSREKKERFSLILESASTNQTSMYLCASSILGTGNEQYFGPGTRLTVT.

The J gene is TRBJ1-3, the V gene TRBV6-1; D is unresolved. Germline loops: CDR1 MNHNS, CDR2 SASEGT. The CDR3 is 15 amino acids. Trimming pared 6 bases from V and 0 bases from J, leaving 12 bases between. The CDR3 DNA sequence: TGTGCCAGCAGGGCGGGCATCTCCTCTGGAAACACCATATATTTT. Translating gives CASRAGISSGNTIYF.

This clonotype was counted a few times. The J gene is TRBJ1-1, the V gene TRBV20-1, with D unresolved. This CDR3 is built from 14 residues. Between the trimmed V and J ends, which lost 6 bases and 3 bases, there was a span of 17 bases. Germline CDR1 reads DFQATT; CDR2 reads SNEGSKA (reference sequence). This chain's CDR3 is CSAQTRNTDTEAFF. For the CDR3, the DNA is TGCAGTGCCCAAACCCGTAACACCGACACTGAAGCTTTCTTT.

This clonotype was seen repeatedly, ten times or more. The chain joins TRBV7-2 to TRBJ1-3; D is perhaps TRBD1 (6 bases). The length of the CDR3 is 14 residues. V was cut by 5 bases and J by 2 bases, with 10 bases left in between. The germline V gene encodes CDR1 SGHTA and CDR2 FQGNSA. The CDR3 DNA follows: TGTGCCAGCAGCACAGGGCAGCCTGGAAACACCATATATTTT. It is translated as CASSTGQPGNTIYF.

This clonotype was detected ten times or more. The CDR3 DNA follows: TGTGCCTGGAGAGGGTTCAGGACGAGGTCCCGAGGAACTGAAGCTTTCTTT. This gives the protein CAWRGFRTRSRGTEAFF. This chain uses TRBV30 with TRBJ1-1, with unresolved D. CDR3 length: 17 amino acids. V was trimmed by 3 bases and J by 5 bases, leaving 25 bases between them. The V gene's germline CDR1 is GTSNPN and CDR2 SVGIG (reference sequence).

In this sample, this clonotype turned up many times. The V gene is TRBV7-2, the J gene TRBJ1-2, with 7 bases matching TRBD1. V shed 5 bases and J 4 bases; nucleotides not matched to a gene: 10. CDR1 is SGHTA, CDR2 FQGNSA, per germline. The CDR3 is 15 residues long. The CDR3 DNA reads TGTGCCAGCAGCAAGCACAGGGAGGGGGCCTATGGCTACACCTTC. Residues: CASSKHREGAYGYTF.

The sample holds many counts of this clonotype. The gene calls are TRBV7-2 and TRBJ1-4, with D maybe TRBD1 (5 bases). This CDR3 has 15 amino acids. With 8 bases removed from V and 2 bases from J, the gap between germline ends came to 15 bases. Germline CDR1 SGHTA, CDR2 FQGNSA. The CDR3: CASAAPGLTNEKLFF. DNA for the CDR3: TGTGCCAGCGCCGCCCCGGGACTTACTAATGAAAAACTGTTTTTT.

A remark on this clonotype: It may be a read error: a sequence one base away is much more abundant. The chain links TRBV12-3 or TRBV12-4 to TRBJ1-2; D is ambiguous. The CDR3 totals 12 residues. V lost 7 bases, J lost 4 bases, and 10 bases lay in between. The CDR3 DNA sequence: TGTGCCAGCACCCCAACTAGCTATGGCTACACCTTC. Amino acid sequence: CASTPTSYGYTF.

This clonotype was observed a handful of times. V is TRBV3-1 and J is TRBJ1-4, with D possibly being TRBD1 (5 bases). The CDR3 has 14 residues. V was trimmed by 4 bases and J by 11 bases, leaving 17 bases between them. Germline lookup yields CDR1 LGHDT and CDR2 YNNKEL (reference sequence). The CDR3 reads CASSPPAGPRKLFF. In DNA, the CDR3 is TGTGCCAGCAGCCCGCCCGCGGGGCCGAGGAAACTGTTTTTT. Supplemented by reference TRBV3-1 and TRBJ1-4, the full variable domain reads DTAVSQTPKYLVTQMGNDKSIKCEQNLGHDTMYWYKQDSKKFLKIMFSYNNKELIINETVPNRFSPKSPDKAHLNLHINSLELGDSAVYFCASSPPAGPRKLFFGSGTQLSVL.

This clonotype was counted many times. The chain links TRBV7-2 to TRBJ1-1; 9 bases line up with TRBD1. CDR1 is SGHTA, CDR2 FQGNSA, per germline. V lost 5 bases, J lost 6 bases, and 13 bases stayed unmatched. This CDR3 contains 16 residues. The CDR3 DNA reads as TGTGCCAGCAGCCCCGAGCGGACAGGGGTGGGCGCTGAAGCTTTCTTT. As protein: CASSPERTGVGAEAFF.

This clonotype turned up a few times. The chain has TRBV6-6 and TRBJ1-2, with unresolved D. Trimming took off 9 bases at V and 4 bases at J, with 15 bases between the two ends. CDR3 length: 13 residues. Germline V gene data show CDR1 as MNHNY and CDR2 as SVGAGI (reference sequence). CDR3 in amino acids: CASPGRSFYGYTF. In nucleotides, the CDR3 is TGTGCCAGTCCGGGCCGATCTTTCTATGGCTACACCTTC.

This clonotype has ten or more counts. The chain has TRBV6-2 or TRBV6-3 and TRBJ2-7; D not certain. V was clipped by 5 bases and J by 3 bases, with 5 bases between them. There are 11 residues in the CDR3. Germline V CDR1 and CDR2: MNHEY, SVGEGT. This CDR3 reads CASSQFYEQYF. Here the CDR3 DNA reads TGTGCCAGCAGTCAATTCTACGAGCAGTACTTC.

This clonotype has more than one count but fewer than ten. The chain links TRBV20-1 to TRBJ1-6; the match to TRBD1 covers 9 bases. CDR1 is DFQATT and CDR2 is SNEGSKA in the germline V gene (reference sequence). The CDR3 extends over 13 amino acids. Trimming at V came to 5 bases and at J to 8 bases, leaving 4 bases not matched to a gene. The CDR3 coding sequence is TGCAGTGCTCCGGGACAGGGAGATTCACCCCTCCACTTT. Its translation: CSAPGQGDSPLHF.

This clonotype showed up just a few times. The J gene is TRBJ2-3, the V gene TRBV4-2, with a possible D match to TRBD2 (7 bases). This CDR3 has 15 amino acids. V lost 4 bases, J lost 5 bases, and 16 bases lay in between. Germline loops: CDR1 LGHNA, CDR2 YNFKEQ. The CDR3 DNA sequence: TGTGCCAGCAGCCGATTAACGGGGGGCCTAGATACGCAGTATTTT. Encoded protein: CASSRLTGGLDTQYF.

In this sample, this clonotype turned up many times. This chain connects TRBV7-2 to TRBJ1-2; 8 nucleotides align to TRBD1. This CDR3 is built from 15 residues. V dropped 5 bases and J dropped 0; count of bases not matched to a gene: 5. Per the germline V gene, CDR1 is SGHTA and CDR2 is FQGNSA. CDR3 coding DNA: TGTGCCAGCAGCCACCCGGGACAGGCTAACTATGGCTACACCTTC. The encoded protein is CASSHPGQANYGYTF. Full variable domain (missing parts from reference TRBV7-2 and TRBJ1-2): GAGVSQSPSNKVTEKGKDVELRCDPISGHTALYWYRQSLGQGLEFLIYFQGNSAPDKSGLPSDRFSAERTGGSVSTLTIQRTQQEDSAVYLCASSHPGQANYGYTFGSGTRLTVV.

The chain employs TRBV25-1 and TRBJ2-5; D is ambiguous. The V gene lost 4 bases and the J gene lost 4 bases, with 7 bases spanning the gap. Germline lookup yields CDR1 MGHDK and CDR2 SYGVNS. This CDR3 has 12 amino acids. The CDR3 spells CASSGLGETQYF. CDR3 DNA sequence: TGTGCCAGCAGTGGTTTGGGAGAGACCCAGTACTTC.

This clonotype was seen repeatedly, ten times or more. V gene TRBV7-2 combines with J gene TRBJ2-1, with D unresolved. The CDR3 runs 13 residues. Trimming left V 2 bases short and J 6 bases short, with 8 bases between. Germline assignment: CDR1 SGHTA and CDR2 FQGNSA. The CDR3 DNA reads TGTGCCAGCAGCTTAACGCAGGTCAATGAGCAGTTCTTC. This codes for CASSLTQVNEQFF.

This clonotype has at least ten counts. The V call is TRBV7-2, the J call TRBJ2-5; tentative D call: TRBD1 (5 bases). The germline CDR1 and CDR2 sequences are SGHTA and FQGNSA. This CDR3 is 16 amino acids long. Deletions cut 1 base from V and 4 bases from J, with 16 bases between. CDR3: CASSLEGRALGETQYF. The CDR3 bases are TGTGCCAGCAGCTTAGAGGGCAGGGCCCTAGGAGAGACCCAGTACTTC.

There are many counts of this clonotype. The chain is built from TRBV10-3 and TRBJ2-3; D is ambiguous. CDR1 and CDR2 (germline): ENHRY, SYGVKD. The CDR3 sequence is 12 residues long. Trimming took off 4 bases at V and 6 bases at J, with 8 bases between the two ends. The CDR3 region has the DNA TGTGCCATCAGTGGTCGTGGGGATACGCAGTATTTT. This gives the protein CAISGRGDTQYF.

This clonotype was detected ten times or more. CDR3 amino acids: CASSLGALTEAFF. CDR3 coding DNA: TGTGCCAGCAGCTTAGGGGCCCTCACTGAAGCTTTCTTT. J is TRBJ1-1 and V is TRBV7-9; no reliable D call. This CDR3 has 13 amino acids. The germline V gene encodes CDR1 SEHNR and CDR2 FQNEAQ (reference sequence). The V end lost 1 base, the J end lost 4 bases, and 7 bases lay between the germline ends.

This clonotype has a count of ten or more. The chain couples TRBV12-3 or TRBV12-4 to TRBJ1-5; no clear D gene. V lost 2 bases and J 7 bases, leaving 9 bases between the germline ends. The CDR3 consists of 13 residues. The DNA for the CDR3 is TGTGCCAGCAGTTTAACCCAGGAACAGCCCCAGCATTTT. Its translation is CASSLTQEQPQHF.

The chain links TRBV5-6 to TRBJ2-7, with D perhaps given as TRBD1 or TRBD2 (5 bases each). The CDR3 extends over 15 amino acids. Germline assignment: CDR1 SGHDT and CDR2 YYEEEE. Trimming shortened V by 6 bases and J by 3 bases, and 19 bases separated the two germline ends. The CDR3 loop is CASTFGGQDFYEQYF. The CDR3 DNA reads TGTGCCAGCACTTTCGGAGGACAAGATTTCTACGAGCAGTACTTC. Variable domain in full (rest from reference TRBV5-6 and TRBJ2-7): DAGVTQSPTHLIKTRGQQVTLRCSPKSGHDTVSWYQQALGQGPQFIFQYYEEEERQRGNFPDRFSGHQFPNYSSELNVNALLLGDSALYLCASTFGGQDFYEQYFGPGTRLTVT.

This clonotype came up many times. The rearrangement uses TRBV7-3 and TRBJ2-3; D unresolved. The CDR3 extends over 14 amino acids. Trimming left V 3 bases short and J 0 bases short, with 7 bases between. Germline-derived CDR1 and CDR2 are SGHTA and FQGTGA. In nucleotides, the CDR3 is TGTGCCAGCAGCTTGAACCCTAGCACAGATACGCAGTATTTT. Residues: CASSLNPSTDTQYF.

This clonotype occurred a few times. The genes are TRBV12-3 or TRBV12-4 and TRBJ2-5, with a possible D match to TRBD2 (7 bases). The CDR3 consists of 15 residues. V lost 6 bases, J lost 4 bases, and 18 bases lay in between. The CDR3 loop reads CASSTSTGRGETQYF. CDR3 in DNA: TGTGCCAGCAGCACATCCACAGGGAGGGGAGAGACCCAGTACTTC.

This clonotype was seen repeatedly, ten times or more. The V and J genes are TRBV7-2 and TRBJ1-4; 10 nucleotides match TRBD1. The CDR3 length is 16 residues. V trimming: 1 base; J trimming: 7 bases; junction bases outside the gene matches: 6. Germline loops: CDR1 SGHTA, CDR2 FQGNSA. The CDR3 here is CASSLGRGTGAEKLFF. DNA of the CDR3: TGTGCCAGCAGCTTAGGAAGGGGGACAGGGGCTGAAAAACTGTTTTTT. Supplemented by reference TRBV7-2 and TRBJ1-4, the full variable domain reads GAGVSQSPSNKVTEKGKDVELRCDPISGHTALYWYRQSLGQGLEFLIYFQGNSAPDKSGLPSDRFSAERTGGSVSTLTIQRTQQEDSAVYLCASSLGRGTGAEKLFFGSGTQLSVL.

This clonotype appeared many times. At one boundary the junction diverges from the germline segment, which might be a read error. The rearrangement joins TRBV6-2 or TRBV6-3 to TRBJ2-4; tentative D call: TRBD1 (7 bases). Per the germline V gene, CDR1 is MNHEY and CDR2 is SVGEGT. The CDR3 spans 11 residues. The CDR3 region is CASSSRDRRDF. DNA of the CDR3: TGTGCCAGCAGTTCGCGGGACAGAAGAGACTTC.